A selection of T cell receptor beta chains follows, all from one sample in a study of T cell responses to AZD1222 COVID-19 vaccine. The table came from immunoSEQ multiplex PCR; TCRdb's copy has only in-frame clones and leaves some out. Of roughly 160,000 clones in the sample, less than 95% were seen once. Here the sequenced sample was peripheral blood, taken on day 0 of AZD1222 vaccination. The receptor set was obtained from an adult in good health. Both conserved end residues are part of each CDR3. The order of the fields is J gene, D gene, clone size, V gene, CDR3 DNA, CDR3 protein. D genes are given only for firm matches. Where a row states a size, it is once, few, many or the class of an expanded clone; other rows omit it.

J gene: TRBJ2-5; D gene: .; clone size: .; V gene: TRBV5-1; CDR3 DNA: TGCGCCAGCAGGGTACAAGAGACCCAGTACTTC; CDR3 protein: CASRVQETQYF
J gene: TRBJ2-5; D gene: .; clone size: .; V gene: TRBV11-2; CDR3 DNA: TGTGCCAGCAGCTTGAGACCTGGGGAGACCCAGTACTTC; CDR3 protein: CASSLRPGETQYF
J gene: TRBJ1-2; D gene: TRBD1; clone size: .; V gene: TRBV5-6; CDR3 DNA: TGTGCCAGCAGCTCCTACCGGGACAGGGACGACTATGGCTACACCTTC; CDR3 protein: CASSSYRDRDDYGYTF
J gene: TRBJ2-5; D gene: .; clone size: .; V gene: TRBV28; CDR3 DNA: TGTGCCAGCAGTTATCTAGCGAAACAAGAGACCCAGTACTTC; CDR3 protein: CASSYLAKQETQYF
J gene: TRBJ2-2; D gene: .; clone size: .; V gene: TRBV5-1; CDR3 DNA: TGCGCCAGCAGCTGGGGACTTAACACCGGGGAGCTGTTTTTT; CDR3 protein: CASSWGLNTGELFF
J gene: TRBJ2-5; D gene: .; clone size: .; V gene: TRBV9; CDR3 DNA: TGTGCCAGCAGCTCTAGCGCGGACAGTCGAGCAGGGTCCCAGTACTTC; CDR3 protein: CASSSSADSRAGSQYF
J gene: TRBJ1-2; D gene: .; clone size: .; V gene: TRBV28; CDR3 DNA: TGTGCCAGCAGTTTCGGTCGAGGCCCCGCTAACTATGGCTACACCTTC; CDR3 protein: CASSFGRGPANYGYTF
J gene: TRBJ1-2; D gene: .; clone size: .; V gene: TRBV2; CDR3 DNA: TGTGCCAGCAGTGTTGGAACAGGAGTATATGGCTACACCTTC; CDR3 protein: CASSVGTGVYGYTF
J gene: TRBJ2-5; D gene: .; clone size: once; V gene: TRBV19; CDR3 DNA: TGTGCCAGTAGTTGGAGCAGGGAAGAGACCCAGTACTTC; CDR3 protein: CASSWSREETQYF
J gene: TRBJ2-5; D gene: .; clone size: once; V gene: TRBV19; CDR3 DNA: TGTGCCAGTAGTAAGGGGGGGGCTGCCCAAGAGACCCAGTACTTC; CDR3 protein: CASSKGGAAQETQYF
J gene: TRBJ1-1; D gene: .; clone size: .; V gene: TRBV19; CDR3 DNA: TGTGCCAGTAGTATCGGCCGGTTAGAAGCTTTCTTT; CDR3 protein: CASSIGRLEAFF
J gene: TRBJ2-5; D gene: TRBD2; clone size: .; V gene: TRBV9; CDR3 DNA: TGTGCCAGCAGCCCCCGACTAGCGGGGGCCCAAGAGACCCAGTACTTC; CDR3 protein: CASSPRLAGAQETQYF
J gene: TRBJ1-2; D gene: TRBD1; clone size: .; V gene: TRBV19; CDR3 DNA: TGTGCCAGTAGACCGGGACAGGGGTTCTATGGCTACACCTTC; CDR3 protein: CASRPGQGFYGYTF
J gene: TRBJ1-2; D gene: .; clone size: .; V gene: TRBV6-2/TRBV6-3; CDR3 DNA: TGTGCCAGCAGTTACGGGCCTATCGGTGTGTACACCTTC; CDR3 protein: CASSYGPIGVYTF
J gene: TRBJ1-5; D gene: TRBD1; clone size: .; V gene: TRBV6-5; CDR3 DNA: TGTGCCAGCAGATCCGACAGGGACGGGGATCAGCCCCAGCATTTT; CDR3 protein: CASRSDRDGDQPQHF
J gene: TRBJ1-2; D gene: .; clone size: .; V gene: TRBV27; CDR3 DNA: TGTGCCAGCAGTTCCGGCCCCATTGGGGGGGCAAGAGGCTACACCTTC; CDR3 protein: CASSSGPIGGARGYTF
J gene: TRBJ1-5; D gene: TRBD1; clone size: once; V gene: TRBV6-4; CDR3 DNA: TGTGCCAGCAGTGGTCGGGACAGGGCGAAGGAAGGGAGCAATCAGCCCCAGCATTTT; CDR3 protein: CASSGRDRAKEGSNQPQHF
J gene: TRBJ1-4; D gene: .; clone size: .; V gene: TRBV28; CDR3 DNA: TGTGCCAGCCAAAGGGAAAAACTGTTTTTT; CDR3 protein: CASQREKLFF
J gene: TRBJ1-5; D gene: .; clone size: .; V gene: TRBV6-6; CDR3 DNA: TGTGCCAGCACCGAGGGAGGTCAGCCCCAGCATTTT; CDR3 protein: CASTEGGQPQHF